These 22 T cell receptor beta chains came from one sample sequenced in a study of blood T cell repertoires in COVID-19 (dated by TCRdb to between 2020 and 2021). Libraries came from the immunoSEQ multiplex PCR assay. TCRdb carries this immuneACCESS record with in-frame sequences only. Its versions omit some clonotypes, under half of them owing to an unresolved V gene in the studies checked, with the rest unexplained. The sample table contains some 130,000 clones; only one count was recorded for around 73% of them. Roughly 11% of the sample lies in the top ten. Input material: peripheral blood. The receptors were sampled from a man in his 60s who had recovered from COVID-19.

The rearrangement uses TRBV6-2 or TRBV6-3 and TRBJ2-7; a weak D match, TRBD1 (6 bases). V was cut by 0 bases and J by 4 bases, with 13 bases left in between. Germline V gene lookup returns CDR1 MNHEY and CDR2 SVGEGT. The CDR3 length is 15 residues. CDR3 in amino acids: CASSYSEDSTYEQYF. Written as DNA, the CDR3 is TGTGCCAGCAGTTACTCAGAGGACAGCACTTACGAGCAGTACTTC.

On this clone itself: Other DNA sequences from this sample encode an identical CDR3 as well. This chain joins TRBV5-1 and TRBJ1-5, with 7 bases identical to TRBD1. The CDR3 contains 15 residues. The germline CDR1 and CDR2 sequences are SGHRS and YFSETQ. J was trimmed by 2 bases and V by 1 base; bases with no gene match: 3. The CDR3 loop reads CASSLTGVGNQPQHF. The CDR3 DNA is TGCGCCAGCAGCTTGACAGGGGTAGGCAATCAGCCCCAGCATTTT. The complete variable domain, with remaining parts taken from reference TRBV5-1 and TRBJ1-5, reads KAGVTQTPRYLIKTRGQQVTLSCSPISGHRSVSWYQQTPGQGLQFLFEYFSETQRNKGNFPGRFSGRQFSNSRSEMNVSTLELGDSALYLCASSLTGVGNQPQHFGDGTRLSIL.

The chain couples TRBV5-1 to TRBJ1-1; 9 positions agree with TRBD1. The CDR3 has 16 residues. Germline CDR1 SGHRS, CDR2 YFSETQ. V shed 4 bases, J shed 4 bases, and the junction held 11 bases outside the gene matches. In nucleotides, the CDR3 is TGCGCCAGCAGCGAACTCACGGGACAGGGAGGCACTGAAGCTTTCTTT. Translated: CASSELTGQGGTEAFF.

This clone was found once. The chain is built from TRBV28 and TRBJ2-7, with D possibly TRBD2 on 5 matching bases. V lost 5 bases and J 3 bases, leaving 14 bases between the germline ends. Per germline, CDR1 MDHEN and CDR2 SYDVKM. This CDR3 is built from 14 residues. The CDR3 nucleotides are TGTGCCAGCAGTCGACCCTCCGCGGGCTACGAGCAGTACTTC. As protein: CASSRPSAGYEQYF.

CDR3 DNA sequence: TGTGCCAGCAGCCGGGCGGGAGGGAGAGTAGAGACCCAGTACTTC. Translating gives CASSRAGGRVETQYF. The chain recombines TRBV5-4 with TRBJ2-5, with TRBD2 matching 9 bases. Germline CDR1 reads SGHNT; CDR2 reads YYREEE (reference sequence). With V trimmed by 4 bases and J by 4 bases, 8 bases remained unmatched. This CDR3 is built from 15 residues.

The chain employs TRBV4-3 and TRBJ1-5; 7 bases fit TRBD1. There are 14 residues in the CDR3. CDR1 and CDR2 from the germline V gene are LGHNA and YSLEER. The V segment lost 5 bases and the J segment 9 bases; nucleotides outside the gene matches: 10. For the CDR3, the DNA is TGCGCCAGCAGCTTGGAGACAGGGAATTGGCCCCAGCATTTT. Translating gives CASSLETGNWPQHF.

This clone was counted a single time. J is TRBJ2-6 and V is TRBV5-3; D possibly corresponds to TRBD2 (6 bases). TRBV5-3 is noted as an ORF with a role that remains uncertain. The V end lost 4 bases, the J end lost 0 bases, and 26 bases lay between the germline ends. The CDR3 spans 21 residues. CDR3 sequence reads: CARSHFRGWGGISSGANVLTF. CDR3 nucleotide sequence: TGTGCCAGAAGCCATTTTCGGGGTTGGGGCGGGATTAGCTCTGGGGCCAACGTCCTGACTTTC.

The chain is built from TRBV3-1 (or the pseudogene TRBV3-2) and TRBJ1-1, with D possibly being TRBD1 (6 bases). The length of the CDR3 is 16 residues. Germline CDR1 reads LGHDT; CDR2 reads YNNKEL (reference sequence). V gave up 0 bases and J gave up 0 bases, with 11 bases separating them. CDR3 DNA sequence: TGTGCCAGCAGCCAAGAAGGACAGTCGATGAACACTGAAGCTTTCTTT. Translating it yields CASSQEGQSMNTEAFF.

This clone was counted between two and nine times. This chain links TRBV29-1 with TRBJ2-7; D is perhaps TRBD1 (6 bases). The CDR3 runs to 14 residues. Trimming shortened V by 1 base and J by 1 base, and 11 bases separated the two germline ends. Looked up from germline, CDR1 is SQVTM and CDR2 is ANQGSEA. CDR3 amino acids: CSVEADTGSYEQYF. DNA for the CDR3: TGCAGCGTTGAAGCCGACACAGGGTCCTACGAGCAGTACTTC.

Written as DNA, the CDR3 is TGTGCCAGCAGCCCCGCCGAGGGGGCGGCCTATGGCTACACCTTC. Translation: CASSPAEGAAYGYTF. V is TRBV7-3 and J is TRBJ1-2, with 7 nucleotides matching TRBD1. Germline V gene sequence: CDR1 SGHTA, CDR2 FQGTGA. V shed 5 bases, J shed 4 bases, and the junction held 10 bases outside the gene matches. The CDR3 covers 15 residues.

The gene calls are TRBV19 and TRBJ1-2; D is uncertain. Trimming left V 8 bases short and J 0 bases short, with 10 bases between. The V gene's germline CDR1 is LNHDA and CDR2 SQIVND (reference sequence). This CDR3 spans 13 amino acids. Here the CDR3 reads CASATVANYGYTF. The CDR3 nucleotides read TGTGCCAGTGCAACAGTAGCTAACTATGGCTACACCTTC.

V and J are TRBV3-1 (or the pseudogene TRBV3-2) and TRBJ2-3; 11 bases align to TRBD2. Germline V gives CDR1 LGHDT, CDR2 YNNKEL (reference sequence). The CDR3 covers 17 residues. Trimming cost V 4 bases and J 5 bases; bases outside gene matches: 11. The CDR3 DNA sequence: TGTGCCAGCAGCCCTTTAGCGGGGGGGCCCGTCGAAGATACGCAGTATTTT. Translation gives CASSPLAGGPVEDTQYF.

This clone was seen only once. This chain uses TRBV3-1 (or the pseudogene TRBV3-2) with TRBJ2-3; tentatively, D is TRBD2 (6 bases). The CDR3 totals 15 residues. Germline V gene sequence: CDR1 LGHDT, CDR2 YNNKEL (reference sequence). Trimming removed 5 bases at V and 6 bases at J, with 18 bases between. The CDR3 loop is CASSETGVRLDTQYF. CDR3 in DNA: TGTGCCAGCAGCGAAACGGGGGTCCGCCTGGATACGCAGTATTTT.

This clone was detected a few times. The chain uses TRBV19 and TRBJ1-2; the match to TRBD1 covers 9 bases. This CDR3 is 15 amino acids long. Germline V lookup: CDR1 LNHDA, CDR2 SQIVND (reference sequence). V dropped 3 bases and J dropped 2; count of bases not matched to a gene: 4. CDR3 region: CASSINTGGNYGYTF. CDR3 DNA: TGTGCCAGTAGTATTAATACAGGGGGCAACTATGGCTACACCTTC.

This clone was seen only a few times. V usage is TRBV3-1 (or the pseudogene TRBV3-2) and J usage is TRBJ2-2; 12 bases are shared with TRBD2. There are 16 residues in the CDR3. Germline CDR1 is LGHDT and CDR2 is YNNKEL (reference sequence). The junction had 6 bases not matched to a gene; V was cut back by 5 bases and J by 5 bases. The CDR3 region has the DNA TGTGCCAGCAGCGCACGGACTAGCGGGGTAACCGGGGAGCTGTTTTTT. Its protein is CASSARTSGVTGELFF.

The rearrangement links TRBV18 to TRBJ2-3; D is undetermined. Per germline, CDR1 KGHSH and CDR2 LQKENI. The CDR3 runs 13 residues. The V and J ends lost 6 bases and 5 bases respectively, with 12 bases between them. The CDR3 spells CASSLVGGDTQYF. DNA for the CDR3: TGTGCCAGCTCGTTAGTAGGCGGAGATACGCAGTATTTT.

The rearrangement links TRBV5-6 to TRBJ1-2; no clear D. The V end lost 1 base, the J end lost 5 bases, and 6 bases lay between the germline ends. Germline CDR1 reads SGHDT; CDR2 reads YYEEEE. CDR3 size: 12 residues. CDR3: CASSLRGYGYTF. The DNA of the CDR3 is TGTGCCAGCAGCTTGCGCGGGTATGGCTACACCTTC.

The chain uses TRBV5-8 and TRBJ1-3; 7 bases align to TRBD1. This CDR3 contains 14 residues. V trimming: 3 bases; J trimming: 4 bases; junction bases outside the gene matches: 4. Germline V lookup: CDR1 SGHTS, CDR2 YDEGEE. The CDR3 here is CASSSRDRGNTIYF. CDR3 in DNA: TGTGCCAGCAGCTCCAGGGACAGAGGAAACACCATATATTTT.

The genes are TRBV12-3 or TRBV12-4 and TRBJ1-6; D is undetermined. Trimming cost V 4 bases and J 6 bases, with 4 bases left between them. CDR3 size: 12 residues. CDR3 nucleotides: TGTGCCAGCAGTTCCAGTAATTCACCCCTCCACTTT. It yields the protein CASSSSNSPLHF.

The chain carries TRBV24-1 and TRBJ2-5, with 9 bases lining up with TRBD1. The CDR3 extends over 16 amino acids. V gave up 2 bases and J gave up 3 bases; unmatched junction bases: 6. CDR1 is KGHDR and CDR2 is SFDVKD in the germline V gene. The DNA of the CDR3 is TGTGCCACCAGTGATTCTCCGGGACAGGGAGAAGAGACCCAGTACTTC. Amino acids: CATSDSPGQGEETQYF.

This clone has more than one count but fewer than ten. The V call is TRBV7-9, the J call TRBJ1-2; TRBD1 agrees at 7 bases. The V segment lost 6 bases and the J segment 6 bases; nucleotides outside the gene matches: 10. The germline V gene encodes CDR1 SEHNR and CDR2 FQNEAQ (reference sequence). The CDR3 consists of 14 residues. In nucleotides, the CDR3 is TGTGCCAGCAGTGACAGGGCCCCTTTAGATGGCTACACCTTC. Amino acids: CASSDRAPLDGYTF.

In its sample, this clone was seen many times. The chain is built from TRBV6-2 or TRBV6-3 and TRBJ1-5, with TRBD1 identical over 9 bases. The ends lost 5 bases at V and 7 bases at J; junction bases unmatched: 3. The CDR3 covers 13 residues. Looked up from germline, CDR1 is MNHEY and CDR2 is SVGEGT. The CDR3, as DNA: TGTGCCAGCAGTCTGGACAGGGGCCAGCCCCAGCATTTT. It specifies CASSLDRGQPQHF.